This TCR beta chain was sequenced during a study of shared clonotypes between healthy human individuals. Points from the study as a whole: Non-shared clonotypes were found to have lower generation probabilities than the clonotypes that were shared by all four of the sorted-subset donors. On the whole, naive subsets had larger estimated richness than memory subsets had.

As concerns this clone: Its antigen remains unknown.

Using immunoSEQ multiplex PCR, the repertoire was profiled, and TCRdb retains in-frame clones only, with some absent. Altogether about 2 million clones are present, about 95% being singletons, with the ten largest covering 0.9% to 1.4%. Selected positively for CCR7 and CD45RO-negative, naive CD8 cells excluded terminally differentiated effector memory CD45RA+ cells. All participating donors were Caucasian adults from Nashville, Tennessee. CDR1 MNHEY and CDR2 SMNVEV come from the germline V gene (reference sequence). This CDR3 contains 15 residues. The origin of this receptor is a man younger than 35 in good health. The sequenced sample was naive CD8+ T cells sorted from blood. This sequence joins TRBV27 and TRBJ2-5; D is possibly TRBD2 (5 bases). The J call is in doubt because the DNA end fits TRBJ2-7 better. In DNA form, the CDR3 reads TGTGCCAGCACGGCATACGGACGGGAAACCTACGAGCAGTACTTC. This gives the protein CASTAYGRETYEQYF.